This T cell receptor beta chain was sequenced during a study of OX40 agonist ivuxolimab in advanced cancers. Study-wide results and caveats: Averaging showed that CD8+ T cells had more expanded clones than CD4+ did.

This table comes from immunoSEQ multiplex PCR, and its TCRdb copy is limited to in-frame clones, with some not included. The table shows 35,000 to 45,000 clones, with approximately 80% occurring only once. Sampling times: baseline, cycle 4 day 1, cycle 7 day 1. With respect to this clone: As yet, its antigen is unknown.

CDR3 length equals 13 residues. The V end lost 6 bases, the J end lost 2 bases, and 10 bases lay between the germline ends. The germline CDR1 and CDR2 sequences are MDHEN and SYDVKM. The sequence came from an adult with an advanced solid tumor such as melanoma, head and neck, liver or kidney cancer. The V gene is TRBV28, the J gene TRBJ1-2, with D possibly TRBD1 on 6 matching bases. The sequencing here drew on CD4+ or CD8+ T cells sorted from blood, taken in a trial of the OX40 agonist ivuxolimab. In DNA form, the CDR3 reads TGTGCCAGCAGGGCAGGGGCCAACTATGGCTACACCTTC. Its translation is CASRAGANYGYTF.